The T cell receptor (beta chain) under discussion was sequenced for a study of blood T cells in healthy people across ages. Combining a sample-barcoded 5' primer with a J-beta primer mix, a second PCR ran for 7 to 11 cycles. TCRdb re-called the 5' RACE reads with MiXCR, one entry per CDR3 protein. In the table there are hundreds of thousands of distinct CDR3 sequences, about 55% of which are singletons. The length of the CDR3 is 12 residues. The germline V and J ends were trimmed by 6 bases and 2 bases, with 8 bases remaining between them. The V gene's germline CDR1 is SNHLY and CDR2 FYNNEI. The sequenced material came from blood. The receptor comes from a man aged 55 to 69 in good health. The gene calls are TRBV2 and TRBJ2-7; TRBD2 might be the D (5 bases). CDR3 sequence reads: CASREGTYEQYF. In DNA, the CDR3 is TGTGCCAGCAGAGAGGGAACCTACGAGCAGTACTTC.